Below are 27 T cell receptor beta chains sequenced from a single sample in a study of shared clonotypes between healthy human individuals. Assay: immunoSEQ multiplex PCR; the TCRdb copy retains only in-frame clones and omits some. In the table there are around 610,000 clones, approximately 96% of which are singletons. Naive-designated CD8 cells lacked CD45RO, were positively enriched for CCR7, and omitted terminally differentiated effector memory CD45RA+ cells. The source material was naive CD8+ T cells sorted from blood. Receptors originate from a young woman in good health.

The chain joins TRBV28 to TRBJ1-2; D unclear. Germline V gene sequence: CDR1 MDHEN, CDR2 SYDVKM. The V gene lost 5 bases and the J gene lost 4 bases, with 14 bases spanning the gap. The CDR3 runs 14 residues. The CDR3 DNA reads TGTGCCAGCAGTAAAATAGTCAGGAGCTATGGCTACACCTTC. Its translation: CASSKIVRSYGYTF.

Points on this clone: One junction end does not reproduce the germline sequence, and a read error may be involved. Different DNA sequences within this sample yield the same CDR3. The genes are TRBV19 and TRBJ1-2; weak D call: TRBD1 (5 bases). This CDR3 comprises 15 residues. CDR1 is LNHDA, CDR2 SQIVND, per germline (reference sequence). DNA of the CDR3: TGTGCCAGTAGTACCCGGGGCAACTATAACTATGGCTACACTTTC. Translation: CASSTRGNYNYGYTF.

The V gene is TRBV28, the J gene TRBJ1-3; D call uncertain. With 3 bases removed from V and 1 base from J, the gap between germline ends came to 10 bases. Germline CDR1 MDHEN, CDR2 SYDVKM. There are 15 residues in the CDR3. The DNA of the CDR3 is TGTGCCAGCAGTTTCGGTGGAGGGTCTGGAAACACCATATATTTT. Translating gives CASSFGGGSGNTIYF. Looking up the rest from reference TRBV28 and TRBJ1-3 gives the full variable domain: DVKVTQSSRYLVKRTGEKVFLECVQDMDHENMFWYRQDPGLGLRLIYFSYDVKMKEKGDIPEGYSVSREKKERFSLILESASTNQTSMYLCASSFGGGSGNTIYFGEGSWLTVV.

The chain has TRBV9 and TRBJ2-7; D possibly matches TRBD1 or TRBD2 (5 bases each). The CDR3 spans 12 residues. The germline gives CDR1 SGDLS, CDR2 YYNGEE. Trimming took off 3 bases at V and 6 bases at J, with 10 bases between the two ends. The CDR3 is CASSGQGAEQYF. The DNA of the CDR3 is TGTGCCAGCAGCGGCCAGGGAGCCGAGCAGTACTTC.

The CDR3 DNA sequence: TGTGCTAGTGGTCTAACCGGGACAGGGGGCGCAGATACGCAGTATTTT. The encoded protein is CASGLTGTGGADTQYF. V gene TRBV12-5 combines with J gene TRBJ2-3; TRBD1 agrees at 12 bases. This CDR3 spans 16 amino acids. Germline trimming cut 5 bases from V and 4 bases from J; bases unmatched to any gene: 7. Germline lookup yields CDR1 LGHNT and CDR2 FRNRAP.

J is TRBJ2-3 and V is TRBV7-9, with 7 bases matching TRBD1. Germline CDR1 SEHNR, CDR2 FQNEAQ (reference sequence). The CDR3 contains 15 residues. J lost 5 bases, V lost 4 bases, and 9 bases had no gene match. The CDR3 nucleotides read TGTGCCAGCAGCTCCCGGGACAGCCCCAGAGATACGCAGTATTTT. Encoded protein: CASSSRDSPRDTQYF.

This CDR3 is CASSLGWIPGSYEQYF. CDR3 DNA: TGTGCCAGCAGCTTAGGCTGGATTCCAGGCAGCTACGAGCAGTACTTC. The chain joins TRBV7-2 to TRBJ2-7; D unresolved. The CDR3 sequence is 16 residues long. V was trimmed by 1 base and J by 3 bases, leaving 16 bases between them. The V gene's germline CDR1 is SGHTA and CDR2 FQGNSA.

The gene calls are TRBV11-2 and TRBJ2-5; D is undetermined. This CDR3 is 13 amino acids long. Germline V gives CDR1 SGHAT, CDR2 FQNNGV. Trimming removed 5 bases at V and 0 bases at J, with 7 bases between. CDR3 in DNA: TGTGCCAGCAGCACAACGTACCAAGAGACCCAGTACTTC. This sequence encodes CASSTTYQETQYF. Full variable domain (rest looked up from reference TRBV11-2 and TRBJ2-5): EAGVAQSPRYKIIEKRQSVAFWCNPISGHATLYWYQQILGQGPKLLIQFQNNGVVDDSQLPKDRFSAERLKGVDSTLKIQPAKLEDSAVYLCASSTTYQETQYFGPGTRLLVL.

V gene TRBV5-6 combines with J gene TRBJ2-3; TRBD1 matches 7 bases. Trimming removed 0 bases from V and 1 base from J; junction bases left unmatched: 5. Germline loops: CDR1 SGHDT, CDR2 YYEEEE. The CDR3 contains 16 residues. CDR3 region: CASSLERGGRTDTQYF. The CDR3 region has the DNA TGTGCCAGCAGCTTGGAGCGAGGGGGCCGCACAGATACGCAGTATTTT.

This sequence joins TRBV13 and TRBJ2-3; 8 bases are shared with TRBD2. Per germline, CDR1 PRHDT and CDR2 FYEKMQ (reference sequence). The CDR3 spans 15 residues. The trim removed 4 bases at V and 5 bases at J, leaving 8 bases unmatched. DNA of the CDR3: TGTGCCAGCAGCTCCACTAGCGGCTCTTTAGATACGCAGTATTTT. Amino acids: CASSSTSGSLDTQYF.

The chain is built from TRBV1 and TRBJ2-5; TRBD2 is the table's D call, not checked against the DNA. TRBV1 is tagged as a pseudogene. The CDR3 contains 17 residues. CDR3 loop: CTSSQDPPSGESETQYF. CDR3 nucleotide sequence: TGCACCAGCAGCCAAGATCCGCCGTCGGGAGAGTCTGAGACCCAGTACTTC.

CDR3 sequence (DNA): TGTGCCTGGAGGGGTCGTAGCCCTAATGAAAAACTGTTTTTT. It yields the protein CAWRGRSPNEKLFF. The rearrangement joins TRBV30 to TRBJ1-4; D is unresolved. CDR3 length: 14 residues. The ends were cut back, 3 bases at V and 3 bases at J, with 11 bases in the middle. Germline CDR1 and CDR2: GTSNPN and SVGIG (reference sequence).

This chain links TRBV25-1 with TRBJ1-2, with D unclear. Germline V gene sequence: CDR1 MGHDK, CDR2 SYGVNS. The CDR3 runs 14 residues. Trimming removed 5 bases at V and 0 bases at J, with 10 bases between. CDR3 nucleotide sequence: TGTGCCAGCAGTCGGCCAGAATCTAACTATGGCTACACCTTC. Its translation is CASSRPESNYGYTF.

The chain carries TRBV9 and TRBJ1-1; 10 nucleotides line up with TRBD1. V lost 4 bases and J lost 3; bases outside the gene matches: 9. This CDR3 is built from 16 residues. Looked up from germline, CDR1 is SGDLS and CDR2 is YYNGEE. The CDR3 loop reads CASSPLGQGFHTEAFF. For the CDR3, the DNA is TGTGCCAGCAGCCCCTTGGGACAGGGGTTTCACACTGAAGCTTTCTTT.

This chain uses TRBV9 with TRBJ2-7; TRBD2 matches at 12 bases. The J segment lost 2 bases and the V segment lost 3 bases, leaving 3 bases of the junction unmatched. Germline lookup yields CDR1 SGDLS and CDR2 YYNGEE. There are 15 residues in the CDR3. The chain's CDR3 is CASSGGLAGTYEQYF. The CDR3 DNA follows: TGTGCCAGCAGCGGCGGACTAGCGGGAACCTACGAGCAGTACTTC.

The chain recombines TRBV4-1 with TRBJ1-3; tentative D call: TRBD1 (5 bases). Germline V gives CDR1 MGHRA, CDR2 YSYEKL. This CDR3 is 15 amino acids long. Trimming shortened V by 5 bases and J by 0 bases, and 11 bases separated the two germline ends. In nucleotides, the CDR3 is TGCGCCAGCAGCATGGGACCCAGCTCTGGAAACACCATATATTTT. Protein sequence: CASSMGPSSGNTIYF.

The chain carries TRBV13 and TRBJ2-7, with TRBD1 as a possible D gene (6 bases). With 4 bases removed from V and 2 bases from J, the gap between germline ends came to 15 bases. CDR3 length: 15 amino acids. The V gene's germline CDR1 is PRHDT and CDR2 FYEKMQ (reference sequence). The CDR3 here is CASSSEGGAAYEQYF. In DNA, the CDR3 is TGTGCCAGCAGCTCCGAAGGGGGAGCGGCCTACGAGCAGTACTTC.

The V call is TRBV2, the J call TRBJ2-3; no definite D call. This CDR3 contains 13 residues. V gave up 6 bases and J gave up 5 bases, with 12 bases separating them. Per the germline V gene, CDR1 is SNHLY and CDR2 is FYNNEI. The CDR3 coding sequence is TGTGCCAGCAGGGCCCCCTGGGGAGATACGCAGTATTTT. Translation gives CASRAPWGDTQYF.

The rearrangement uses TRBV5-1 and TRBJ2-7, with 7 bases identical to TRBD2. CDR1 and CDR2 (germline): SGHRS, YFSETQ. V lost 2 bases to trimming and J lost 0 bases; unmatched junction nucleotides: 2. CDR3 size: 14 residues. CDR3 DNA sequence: TGCGCCAGCAGCTTCGGCGGGAGCTCCTACGAGCAGTACTTC. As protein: CASSFGGSSYEQYF.

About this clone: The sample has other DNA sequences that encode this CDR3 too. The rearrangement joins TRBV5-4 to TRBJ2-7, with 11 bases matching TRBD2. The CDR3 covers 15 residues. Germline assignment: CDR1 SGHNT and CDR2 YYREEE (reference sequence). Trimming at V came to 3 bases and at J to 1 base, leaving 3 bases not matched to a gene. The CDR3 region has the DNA TGTGCCAGCAGCTCGCGACTAGCGGGATCCTACGAGCAGTACTTC. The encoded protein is CASSSRLAGSYEQYF.

The CDR3: CASGALSYNEQFF. In nucleotides, the CDR3 is TGTGCCAGCGGGGCCCTATCCTACAATGAGCAGTTCTTC. V usage is TRBV2 and J usage is TRBJ2-1; the D gene is possibly TRBD1 (5 bases). The germline V gene encodes CDR1 SNHLY and CDR2 FYNNEI. The CDR3 is 13 residues long. Trimming cost V 8 bases and J 1 base, with 9 bases left between them.

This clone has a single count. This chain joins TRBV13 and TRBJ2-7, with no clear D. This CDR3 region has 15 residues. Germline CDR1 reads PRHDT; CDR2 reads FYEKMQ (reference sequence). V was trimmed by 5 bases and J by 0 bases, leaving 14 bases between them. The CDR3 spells CASSPMLGDSYEQYF. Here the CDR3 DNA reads TGTGCCAGCAGCCCTATGTTAGGTGACTCCTACGAGCAGTACTTC.

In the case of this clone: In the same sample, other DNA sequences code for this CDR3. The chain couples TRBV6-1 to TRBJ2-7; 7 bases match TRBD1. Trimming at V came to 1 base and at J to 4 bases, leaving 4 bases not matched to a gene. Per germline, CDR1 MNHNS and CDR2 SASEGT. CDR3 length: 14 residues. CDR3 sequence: CASSEGQGGYEQYF. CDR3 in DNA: TGTGCCAGCAGTGAAGGACAGGGTGGATACGAGCAGTACTTC.

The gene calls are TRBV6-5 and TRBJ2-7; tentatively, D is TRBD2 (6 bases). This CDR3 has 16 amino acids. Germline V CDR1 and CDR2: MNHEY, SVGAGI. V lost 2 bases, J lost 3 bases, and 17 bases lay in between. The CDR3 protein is CASSYGVAEPSYEQYF. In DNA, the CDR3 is TGTGCCAGCAGTTACGGGGTAGCGGAGCCCAGCTACGAGCAGTACTTC.

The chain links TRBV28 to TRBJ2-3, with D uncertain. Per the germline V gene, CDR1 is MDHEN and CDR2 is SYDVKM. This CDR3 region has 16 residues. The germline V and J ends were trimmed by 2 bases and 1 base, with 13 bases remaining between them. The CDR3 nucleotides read TGTGCCAGCAGTTTAATAGGGTCGGGCCGCACAGATACGCAGTATTTT. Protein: CASSLIGSGRTDTQYF.

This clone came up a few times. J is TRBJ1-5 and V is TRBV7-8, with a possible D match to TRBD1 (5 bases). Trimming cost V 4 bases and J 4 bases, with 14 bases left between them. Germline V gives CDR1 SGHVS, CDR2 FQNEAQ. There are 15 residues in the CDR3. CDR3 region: CASSWGLDVNQPQHF. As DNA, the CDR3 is TGTGCCAGCAGCTGGGGACTGGATGTTAATCAGCCCCAGCATTTT.

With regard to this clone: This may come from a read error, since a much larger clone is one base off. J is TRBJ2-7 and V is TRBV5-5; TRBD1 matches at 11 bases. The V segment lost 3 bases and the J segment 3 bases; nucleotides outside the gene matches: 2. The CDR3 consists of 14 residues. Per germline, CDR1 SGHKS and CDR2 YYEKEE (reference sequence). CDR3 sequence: CASSSGTGGYEQYF. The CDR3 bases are TGTGCCAGCAGCTCCGGGACAGGGGGCTACGAGCAGTACTTC.